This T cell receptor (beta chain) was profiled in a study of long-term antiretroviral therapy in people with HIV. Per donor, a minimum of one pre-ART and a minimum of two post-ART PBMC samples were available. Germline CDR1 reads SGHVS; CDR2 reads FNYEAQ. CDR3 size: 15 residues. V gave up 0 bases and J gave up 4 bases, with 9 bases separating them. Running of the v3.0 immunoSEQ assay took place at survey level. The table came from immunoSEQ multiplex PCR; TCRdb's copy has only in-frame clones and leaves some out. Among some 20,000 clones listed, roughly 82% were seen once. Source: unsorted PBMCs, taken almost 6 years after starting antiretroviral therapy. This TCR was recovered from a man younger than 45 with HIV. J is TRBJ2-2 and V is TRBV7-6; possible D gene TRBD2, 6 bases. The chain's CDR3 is CASSLALGGTGELFF. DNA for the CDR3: TGTGCCAGCAGCTTAGCGTTGGGGGGCACCGGGGAGCTGTTTTTT.